These 18 T cell receptor beta chains were sequenced from one sample in a study of T cell responses to AZD1222 COVID-19 vaccine (dated by TCRdb to the early 2020s). Libraries came from the immunoSEQ multiplex PCR assay. Entries here come from immuneACCESS through TCRdb and include only in-frame sequences with V and J called. Some clones fail to appear in such tables; in the studies checked, an unresolved V gene covers under half of the shortfall, and the cause of the remainder is unknown. The sample table lists some 170,000 clones, about 92% of them with a count of one. The ten largest clonotypes hold approximately 0.98% of the sample. This specimen's time point label, interpreted: about 28 days (+/-7) after the second vaccine dose. The sequences come from peripheral blood, collected 28 days after the second AZD1222 dose. These receptors were taken from an adult who received the AZD1222 COVID-19 vaccine.

V and J are TRBV7-9 and TRBJ2-7; the D gene is possibly TRBD2 (7 bases). The V end was cut by 4 bases, the J end by 4 bases, with 20 bases between. The germline gives CDR1 SEHNR, CDR2 FQNEAQ (reference sequence). The CDR3 runs to 16 residues. The CDR3 nucleotides read TGTGCCAGCAGCTCCGCCGGGGGGACATGGGAATACGAGCAGTACTTC. Protein sequence: CASSSAGGTWEYEQYF. Full variable domain (remainder filled in from reference TRBV7-9 and TRBJ2-7): DTGVSQNPRHKITKRGQNVTFRCDPISEHNRLYWYRQTLGQGPEFLTYFQNEAQLEKSRLLSDRFSAERPKGSFSTLEIQRTEQGDSAMYLCASSSAGGTWEYEQYFGPGTRLTVT.

The chain carries TRBV6-5 and TRBJ1-2; 7 bases fit TRBD1. Germline values: CDR1 MNHEY, CDR2 SVGAGI. There are 16 residues in the CDR3. J gave up 4 bases and V 1 base, and 9 bases lay outside the gene matches. CDR3 region: CASSYLNPGQSYGYTF. In DNA, the CDR3 is TGTGCCAGCAGTTACTTAAACCCGGGACAGTCCTATGGCTACACCTTC.

The table lists this clone with a few counts. DNA for the CDR3: TGTGCCACCAGCAGAGACCGAAATTCACCCCTCCACTTT. As protein: CATSRDRNSPLHF. This sequence joins TRBV15 and TRBJ1-6; no clear D. The CDR3 runs 13 residues. The V and J ends lost 0 bases and 7 bases respectively, with 4 bases between them. Germline V gives CDR1 LNHNV, CDR2 YYDKDF (reference sequence).

The chain links TRBV5-6 to TRBJ1-3, with D possibly TRBD1 on 5 matching bases. CDR1 is SGHDT and CDR2 is YYEEEE in the germline V gene. Trimming removed 2 bases from V and 4 bases from J, with 10 bases in between. This CDR3 is built from 14 residues. The CDR3 here is CASSFRVSGNTIYF. The CDR3 nucleotides read TGTGCCAGCAGCTTCAGGGTGTCGGGAAACACCATATATTTT. Supplemented by reference TRBV5-6 and TRBJ1-3, the full variable domain reads DAGVTQSPTHLIKTRGQQVTLRCSPKSGHDTVSWYQQALGQGPQFIFQYYEEEERQRGNFPDRFSGHQFPNYSSELNVNALLLGDSALYLCASSFRVSGNTIYFGEGSWLTVV.

V usage is TRBV3-1 (or the pseudogene TRBV3-2) and J usage is TRBJ1-6, with 10 bases matching TRBD1. The germline CDR1 and CDR2 sequences are LGHDT and YNNKEL (reference sequence). V dropped 4 bases and J dropped 4; count of bases not matched to a gene: 19. This CDR3 spans 21 amino acids. CDR3 protein: CASSLSPTGGAAGWYNSPLHF. CDR3 coding DNA: TGTGCCAGCAGCCTGAGTCCGACAGGGGGCGCCGCAGGGTGGTATAATTCACCCCTCCACTTT.

This clone was seen a single time. This chain links TRBV3-1 (or the pseudogene TRBV3-2) with TRBJ1-2; D might be TRBD1 (6 bases). The CDR3 covers 16 residues. Trimming pared 0 bases from V and 4 bases from J, leaving 15 bases between. CDR1 is LGHDT and CDR2 is YNNKEL in the germline V gene (reference sequence). The CDR3 DNA reads TGTGCCAGCAGCCAAGATGGGGGCTGGAATTCCTATGGCTACACCTTC. This codes for CASSQDGGWNSYGYTF.

The chain uses TRBV6-5 and TRBJ1-5, with 8 bases matching TRBD1. Germline trimming cut 10 bases from V and 0 bases from J; bases unmatched to any gene: 8. The V gene's germline CDR1 is MNHEY and CDR2 SVGAGI. The CDR3 length is 15 residues. DNA for the CDR3: TGTGCCATCGACAGGGGAGTTGATAGCAATCAGCCCCAGCATTTT. This codes for CAIDRGVDSNQPQHF.

The chain recombines TRBV9 with TRBJ1-5; tentative D call: TRBD1 (5 bases). Per germline, CDR1 SGDLS and CDR2 YYNGEE. The CDR3 is 14 amino acids. The ends were cut back, 0 bases at V and 6 bases at J, with 10 bases in the middle. The CDR3 here is CASSVGGHGQPQHF. Here the CDR3 DNA reads TGTGCCAGCAGCGTAGGGGGCCACGGTCAGCCCCAGCATTTT.

The chain combines TRBV30 with TRBJ2-3, with D uncertain. V lost 0 bases and J 3 bases, leaving 4 bases between the germline ends. The CDR3 is 12 residues long. Germline V gives CDR1 GTSNPN, CDR2 SVGIG (reference sequence). CDR3 DNA: TGTGCCTGGAGTGTAATAACAGATACGCAGTATTTT. This encodes CAWSVITDTQYF.

The rearrangement joins TRBV9 to TRBJ1-3, with D possibly TRBD1 on 5 matching bases. The CDR3 is made up of 16 amino acids. CDR1 and CDR2 from the germline V gene are SGDLS and YYNGEE. V lost 0 bases and J lost 0, with 10 bases in between. CDR3 in DNA: TGTGCCAGCAGCGTAGGAGGGGCAGGCTCTGGAAACACCATATATTTT. Amino acid sequence: CASSVGGAGSGNTIYF.

The V and J genes are TRBV9 and TRBJ1-4; D uncertain. The CDR3 consists of 14 residues. Germline assignment: CDR1 SGDLS and CDR2 YYNGEE. Trimming took off 3 bases at V and 5 bases at J, with 11 bases between the two ends. The CDR3 sequence is CASSGVLGNEKLFF. CDR3 DNA sequence: TGTGCCAGCAGCGGAGTCTTGGGCAATGAAAAACTGTTTTTT.

This clone was observed a handful of times. The rearrangement uses TRBV30 and TRBJ2-7, with TRBD1 matching over 9 bases. Germline CDR1 and CDR2: GTSNPN and SVGIG (reference sequence). V lost 7 bases to trimming and J lost 3 bases; unmatched junction nucleotides: 7. The CDR3 is made up of 13 amino acids. The CDR3 nucleotides are TGTGCCTACGGGACAGGGCGAGGCTACGAGCAGTACTTC. Its protein product is CAYGTGRGYEQYF. The variable domain in full, completed from reference TRBV30 and TRBJ2-7, reads SQTIHQWPATLVQPVGSPLSLECTVEGTSNPNLYWYRQAAGRGLQLLFYSVGIGQISSEVPQNLSASRPQDRQFILSSKKLLLSDSGFYLCAYGTGRGYEQYFGPGTRLTVT.

The V gene is TRBV7-8, the J gene TRBJ1-1; D is unresolved. Germline CDR1 and CDR2: SGHVS and FQNEAQ. The CDR3 is made up of 16 amino acids. V was shortened by 4 bases and J by 5 bases, with 20 bases between the two germline ends. CDR3 in DNA: TGTGCCAGCAGCTCCGGCCGGTTTGTGGTAAGGACTGAAGCTTTCTTT. Translating it yields CASSSGRFVVRTEAFF.

V and J are TRBV3-1 (or the pseudogene TRBV3-2) and TRBJ1-1; 8 bases line up with TRBD1. Losses at the gene ends were 4 bases for V and 3 bases for J; bases not matched to a gene: 7. Germline V CDR1 and CDR2: LGHDT, YNNKEL (reference sequence). The CDR3 spans 15 residues. The CDR3 reads CASSRPGGTYTEAFF. CDR3 coding DNA: TGTGCCAGCAGCCGACCAGGGGGCACCTACACTGAAGCTTTCTTT.

The chain uses TRBV11-2 and TRBJ2-3, with no clear D. Germline CDR1 is SGHAT and CDR2 is FQNNGV. This CDR3 region has 14 residues. Between the trimmed V and J ends, which lost 6 bases and 2 bases, there was a span of 12 bases. CDR3 amino acids: CASSSNEITDTQYF. The CDR3 DNA reads as TGTGCCAGCAGTTCTAATGAGATCACAGATACGCAGTATTTT.

J is TRBJ1-2 and V is TRBV27; the match to TRBD1 covers 10 bases. Germline CDR1 MNHEY, CDR2 SMNVEV (reference sequence). The CDR3 is 16 residues long. The V segment lost 5 bases and the J segment 8 bases; nucleotides outside the gene matches: 14. CDR3: CASSGATGTGALGYTF. CDR3 coding DNA: TGTGCCAGCAGTGGCGCAACCGGGACAGGGGCCTTGGGCTACACCTTC.

The chain links TRBV6-5 to TRBJ2-4; no definite D call. Germline CDR1 reads MNHEY; CDR2 reads SVGAGI. CDR3 length: 13 amino acids. V was pared by 9 bases and J by 2 bases, with 11 bases between. CDR3 coding DNA: TGTGCCAGTCCCGTAGATTCCAAAAACATTCAGTACTTC. Its protein product is CASPVDSKNIQYF.

The rearrangement links TRBV5-5 to TRBJ1-1; D perhaps matches TRBD1 (6 bases). Per the germline V gene, CDR1 is SGHKS and CDR2 is YYEKEE (reference sequence). The CDR3 length is 14 residues. The ends were cut back, 3 bases at V and 8 bases at J, with 17 bases in the middle. The CDR3 here is CASSSLTGLMEAFF. The CDR3 nucleotides read TGTGCCAGCAGCTCCTTGACAGGCCTGATGGAAGCTTTCTTT.